Presented here are 4 T cell receptor beta chains from one specimen sequenced in a study of identical twins. TCRdb re-analysed the 5' RACE reads in MiXCR, keeping a single row per CDR3 protein. The sample lists 420,000 or so distinct CDR3 sequences; roughly 18% were seen once. Material for sequencing was naive T cells sorted from blood. The receptors derive from a man in his fifties in good health.

In this sample, this clonotype turned up a few times. The CDR3 DNA sequence: TGTGCCACCAGCAGAGGAGGGGGGTTCAGCACAGATACGCAGTATTTT. Protein product: CATSRGGGFSTDTQYF. V and J are TRBV15 and TRBJ2-3; D could derive from TRBD1 or TRBD2 (6 bases each). The germline V gene encodes CDR1 LNHNV and CDR2 YYDKDF (reference sequence). This CDR3 region has 16 residues. The V and J ends lost 1 base and 0 bases respectively, with 11 bases between them.

This sequence joins TRBV12-5 and TRBJ1-2, with D hard to call. Trimming took 0 bases from V and 4 from J, leaving 15 bases between them. CDR3 length equals 16 residues. Germline lookup yields CDR1 LGHNT and CDR2 FRNRAP. CDR3 nucleotides: TGTGCTAGTGGTTTGGTACTGCACGAACGGACCTATGGCTACACCTTC. Translation gives CASGLVLHERTYGYTF.

This rearrangement joins TRBV28 to TRBJ2-7; the match to TRBD2 covers 10 bases. This CDR3 region has 17 residues. In germline, CDR1 is MDHEN, CDR2 SYDVKM. The junction had 10 bases not matched to a gene; V was cut back by 2 bases and J by 3 bases. CDR3 nucleotides: TGTGCCAGCAGTTTACTCCCCCTTAGCGGGAGGAGCTACGAGCAGTACTTC. Amino acids: CASSLLPLSGRSYEQYF.

This clonotype was detected a few times. The chain is built from TRBV15 and TRBJ2-5, with no clear D. CDR3 length: 15 amino acids. V was clipped by 3 bases and J by 1 base, with 12 bases between them. Looked up from germline, CDR1 is LNHNV and CDR2 is YYDKDF (reference sequence). CDR3 loop: CATSSQTGFQETQYF. In DNA, the CDR3 is TGTGCCACCAGCAGCCAGACCGGGTTCCAAGAGACCCAGTACTTC. Combining the CDR3 with reference TRBV15 and TRBJ2-5 gives the whole variable domain DAMVIQNPRYQVTQFGKPVTLSCSQTLNHNVMYWYQQKSSQAPKLLFHYYDKDFNNEADTPDNFQSRRPNTSFCFLDIRSPGLGDTAMYLCATSSQTGFQETQYFGPGTRLLVL.